Below, one T cell receptor beta chain is given with its context. The data are from a study of T cell responses to AZD1222 COVID-19 vaccine. Overall study: Investigators merged groups given second doses at roughly 4 or roughly 12 weeks.

Profiled with immunoSEQ multiplex PCR; TCRdb holds only in-frame clones, not every one. Of approximately 190,000 clones in the sample, about nine tenths were seen once. Germline CDR1 and CDR2: ENHRY and SYGVKD. The CDR3 spans 14 residues. Trimming took off 6 bases at V and 0 bases at J, with 9 bases between the two ends. The starting material was peripheral blood, obtained on day 0 of AZD1222 vaccination. The chain links TRBV10-3 to TRBJ1-3; D unresolved. This TCR was recovered from an adult in good health. CDR3 sequence (DNA): TGTGCCATCAGAAACCGAGACTCTGGAAACACCATATATTTT. Its translation is CAIRNRDSGNTIYF.